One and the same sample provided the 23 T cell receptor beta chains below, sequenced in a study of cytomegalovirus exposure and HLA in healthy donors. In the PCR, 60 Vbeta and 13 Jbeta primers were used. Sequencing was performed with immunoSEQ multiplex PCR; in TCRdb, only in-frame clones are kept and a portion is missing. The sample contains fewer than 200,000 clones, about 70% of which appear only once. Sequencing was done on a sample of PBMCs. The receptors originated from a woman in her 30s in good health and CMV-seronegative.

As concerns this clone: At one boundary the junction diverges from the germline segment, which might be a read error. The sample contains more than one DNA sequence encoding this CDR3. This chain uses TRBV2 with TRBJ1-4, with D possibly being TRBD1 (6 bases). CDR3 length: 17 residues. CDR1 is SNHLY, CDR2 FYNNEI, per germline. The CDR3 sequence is CASKESQGLGTNEKLFF. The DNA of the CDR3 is TGTGCTAGCAAAGAAAGTCAGGGGTTAGGAACTAATGAAAAACTGTTTTTT.

CDR3 region: CASSPRGTPEQFF. The CDR3 bases are TGTGCCAGCTCACCTCGGGGGACGCCTGAGCAGTTCTTC. This chain joins TRBV18 and TRBJ2-1, with D possibly being TRBD2 (6 bases). CDR3 length equals 13 residues. Germline-derived CDR1 and CDR2 are KGHSH and LQKENI. V was trimmed by 3 bases and J by 9 bases, leaving 12 bases between them.

The CDR3 coding sequence is TGCGCCAGCAGCGTTATCACAGGGGCGACTGAAGCTTTCTTT. Its translation is CASSVITGATEAFF. This chain uses TRBV5-1 with TRBJ1-1; the match to TRBD1 covers 7 bases. CDR1 is SGHRS, CDR2 YFSETQ, per germline. Trimming at V came to 4 bases and at J to 5 bases, leaving 8 bases not matched to a gene. The CDR3 covers 14 residues.

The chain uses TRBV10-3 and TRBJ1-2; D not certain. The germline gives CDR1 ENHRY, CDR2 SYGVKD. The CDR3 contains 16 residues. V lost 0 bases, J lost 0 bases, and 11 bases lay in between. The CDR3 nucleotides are TGTGCCATCAGTGAGTCACCAAAGCGTACTAACTATGGCTACACCTTC. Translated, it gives CAISESPKRTNYGYTF.

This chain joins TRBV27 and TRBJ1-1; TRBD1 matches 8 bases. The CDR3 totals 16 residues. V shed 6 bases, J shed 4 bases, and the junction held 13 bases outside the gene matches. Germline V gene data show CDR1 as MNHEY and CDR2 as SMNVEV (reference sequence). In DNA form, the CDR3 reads TGTGCCAGCAGAGAGGACAGGGTGGTCGGTGGCACTGAAGCTTTCTTT. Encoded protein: CASREDRVVGGTEAFF.

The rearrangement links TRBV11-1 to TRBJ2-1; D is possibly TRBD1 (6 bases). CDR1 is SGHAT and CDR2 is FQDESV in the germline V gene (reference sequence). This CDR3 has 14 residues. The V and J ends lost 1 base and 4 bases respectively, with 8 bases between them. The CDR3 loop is CASSLVDRYNEQFF. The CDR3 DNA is TGTGCCAGCAGCTTAGTGGACAGATACAATGAGCAGTTCTTC.

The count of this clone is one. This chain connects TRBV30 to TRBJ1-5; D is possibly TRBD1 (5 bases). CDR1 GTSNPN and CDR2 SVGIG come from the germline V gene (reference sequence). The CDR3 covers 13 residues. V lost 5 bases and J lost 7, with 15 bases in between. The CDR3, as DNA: TGTGCCTGGGGGGGGTCTAGGGGCCAGCCCCAGCATTTT. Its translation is CAWGGSRGQPQHF.

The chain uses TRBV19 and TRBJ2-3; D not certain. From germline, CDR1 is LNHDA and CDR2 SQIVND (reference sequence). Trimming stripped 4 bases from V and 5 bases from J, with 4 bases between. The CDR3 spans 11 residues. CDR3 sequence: CASSTVDTQYF. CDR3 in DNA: TGTGCCAGTAGTACGGTAGATACGCAGTATTTT.

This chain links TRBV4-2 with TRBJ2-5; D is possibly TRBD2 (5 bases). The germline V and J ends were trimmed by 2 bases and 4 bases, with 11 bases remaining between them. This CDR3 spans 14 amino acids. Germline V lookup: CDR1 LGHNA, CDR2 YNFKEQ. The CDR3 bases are TGTGCCAGCAGCCAAACCCTGGCGGGAGAGACCCAGTACTTC. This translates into CASSQTLAGETQYF.

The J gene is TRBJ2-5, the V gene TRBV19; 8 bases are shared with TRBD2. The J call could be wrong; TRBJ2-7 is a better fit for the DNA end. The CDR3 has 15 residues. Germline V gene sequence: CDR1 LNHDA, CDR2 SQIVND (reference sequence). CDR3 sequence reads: CASSNQGLVSYEQYF. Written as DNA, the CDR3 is TGTGCCAGTAGTAACCAGGGACTAGTTTCCTACGAGCAGTACTTC.

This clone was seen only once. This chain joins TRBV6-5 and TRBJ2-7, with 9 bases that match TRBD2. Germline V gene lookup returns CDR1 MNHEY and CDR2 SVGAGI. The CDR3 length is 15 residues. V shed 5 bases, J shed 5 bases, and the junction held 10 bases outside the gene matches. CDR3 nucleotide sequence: TGTGCCAGCAGTGTCTTTGCGGGAGGGCCAGACGAGCAGTACTTC. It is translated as CASSVFAGGPDEQYF.

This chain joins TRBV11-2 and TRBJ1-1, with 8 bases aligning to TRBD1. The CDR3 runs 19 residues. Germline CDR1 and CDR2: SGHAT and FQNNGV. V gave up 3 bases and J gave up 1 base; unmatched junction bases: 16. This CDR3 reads CASSLYGSAGQGWNTEAFF. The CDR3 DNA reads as TGTGCCAGCAGCTTGTACGGCAGCGCAGGACAGGGCTGGAACACTGAAGCTTTCTTT.

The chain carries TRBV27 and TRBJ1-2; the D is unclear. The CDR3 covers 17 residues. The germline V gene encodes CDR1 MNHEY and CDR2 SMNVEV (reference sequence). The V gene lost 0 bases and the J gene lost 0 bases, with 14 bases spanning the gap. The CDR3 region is CASSLSRGLGANYGYTF. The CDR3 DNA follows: TGTGCCAGCAGTTTATCCCGCGGGTTGGGAGCTAACTATGGCTACACCTTC.

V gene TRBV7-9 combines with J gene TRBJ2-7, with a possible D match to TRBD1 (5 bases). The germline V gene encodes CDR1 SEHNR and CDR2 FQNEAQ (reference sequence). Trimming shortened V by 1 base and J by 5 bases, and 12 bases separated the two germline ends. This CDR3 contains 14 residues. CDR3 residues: CASSLGAGFHEQYF. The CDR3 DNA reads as TGTGCCAGCAGCTTAGGAGCAGGGTTTCACGAGCAGTACTTC.

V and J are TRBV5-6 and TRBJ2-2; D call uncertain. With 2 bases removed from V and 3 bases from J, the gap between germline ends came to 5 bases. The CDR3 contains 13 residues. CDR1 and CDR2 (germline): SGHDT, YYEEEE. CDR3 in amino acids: CASSFTDTGELFF. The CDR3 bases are TGTGCCAGCAGCTTCACGGACACCGGGGAGCTGTTTTTT.

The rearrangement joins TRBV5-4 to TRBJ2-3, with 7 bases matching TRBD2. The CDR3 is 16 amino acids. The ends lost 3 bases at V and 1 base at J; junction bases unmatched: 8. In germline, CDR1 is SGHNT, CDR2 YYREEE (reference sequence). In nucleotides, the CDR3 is TGTGCCAGCAGCTCAAGGCGGGGGTTCGGCACAGATACGCAGTATTTT. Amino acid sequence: CASSSRRGFGTDTQYF.

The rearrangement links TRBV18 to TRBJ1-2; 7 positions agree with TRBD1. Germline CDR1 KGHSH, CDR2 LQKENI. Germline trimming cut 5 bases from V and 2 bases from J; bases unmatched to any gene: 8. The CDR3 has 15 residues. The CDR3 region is CASSVQGTLNYGYTF. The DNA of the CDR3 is TGTGCCAGCTCAGTACAGGGGACCCTCAACTATGGCTACACCTTC.

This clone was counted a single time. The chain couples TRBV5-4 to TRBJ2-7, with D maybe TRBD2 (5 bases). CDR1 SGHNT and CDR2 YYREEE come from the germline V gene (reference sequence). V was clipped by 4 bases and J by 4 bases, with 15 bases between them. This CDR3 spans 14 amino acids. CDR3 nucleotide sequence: TGTGCCAGCAGCACCGGGGTAGCGAGGTACGAGCAGTACTTC. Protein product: CASSTGVARYEQYF.

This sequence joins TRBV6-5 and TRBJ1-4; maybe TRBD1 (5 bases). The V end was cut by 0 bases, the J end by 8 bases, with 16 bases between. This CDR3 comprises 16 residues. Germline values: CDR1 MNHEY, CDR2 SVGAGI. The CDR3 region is CASSYSGSGEDEKLFF. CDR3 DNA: TGTGCCAGCAGTTACTCAGGCTCGGGGGAGGACGAAAAACTGTTTTTT.

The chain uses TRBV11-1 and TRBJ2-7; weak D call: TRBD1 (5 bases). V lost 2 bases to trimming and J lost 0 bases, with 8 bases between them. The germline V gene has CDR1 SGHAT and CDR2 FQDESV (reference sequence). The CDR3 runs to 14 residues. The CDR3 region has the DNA TGTGCCAGCAGCTTAAGTACAGGCTCCTACGAGCAGTACTTC. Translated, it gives CASSLSTGSYEQYF.

This CDR3 is CAAQRLGGNTIYF. In nucleotides, the CDR3 is TGTGCCGCACAGCGGCTCGGTGGAAACACCATATATTTT. This sequence joins TRBV19 and TRBJ1-3; D is unresolved. The germline V gene has CDR1 LNHDA and CDR2 SQIVND (reference sequence). This CDR3 region has 13 residues. The germline V and J ends were trimmed by 11 bases and 3 bases, with 14 bases remaining between them.

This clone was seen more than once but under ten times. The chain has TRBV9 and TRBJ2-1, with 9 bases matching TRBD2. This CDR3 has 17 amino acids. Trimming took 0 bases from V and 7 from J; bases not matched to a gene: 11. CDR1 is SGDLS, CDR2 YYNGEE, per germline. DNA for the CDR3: TGTGCCAGCAGCGTAGGGGATCGGGCGGGGGGGCAGAATGAGCAGTTCTTC. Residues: CASSVGDRAGGQNEQFF. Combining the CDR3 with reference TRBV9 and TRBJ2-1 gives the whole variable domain DSGVTQTPKHLITATGQRVTLRCSPRSGDLSVYWYQQSLDQGLQFLIQYYNGEERAKGNILERFSAQQFPDLHSELNLSSLELGDSALYFCASSVGDRAGGQNEQFFGPGTRLTVL.

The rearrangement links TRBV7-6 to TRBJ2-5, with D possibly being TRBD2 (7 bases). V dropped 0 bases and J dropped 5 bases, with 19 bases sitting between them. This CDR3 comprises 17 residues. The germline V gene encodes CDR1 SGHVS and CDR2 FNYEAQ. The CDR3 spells CASSLAQVGGRWETQYF. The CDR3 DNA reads TGTGCCAGCAGCTTAGCGCAGGTGGGGGGGCGATGGGAGACCCAGTACTTC.